Sequencing of this TCR beta chain was carried out in a study of cytomegalovirus exposure and HLA in healthy donors. Broader study findings: Specificity of three CMV-associated chains for CMV antigens was verified in vitro. The tendency of first-cohort TCR clusters to co-occur in the roughly 120 validation repertoires was the finding of a later analysis. It was fewer than 200 TCR beta chains that were listed as cytomegalovirus-associated.

This CDR3 is 16 amino acids long. The V gene's germline CDR1 is LGHNT and CDR2 FRNRAP. Germline trimming cut 0 bases from V and 9 bases from J; bases unmatched to any gene: 10. A note on this clone: Its antigen is currently unknown.

The study drew the donors from its approximately 110-subject validation cohort, separate from the 666-subject first cohort. Clones were read by immunoSEQ multiplex PCR, and TCRdb kept only the in-frame ones, dropping some. There are tens of thousands of clones in the sample; 90% to 95% occur only once, and 0.69% lies in the top ten. The specimen sequenced was PBMCs. The chain recombines TRBV12-5 with TRBJ1-2, with TRBD1 matching 10 bases. This clonotype was obtained from a young woman in good health and CMV-seronegative. The CDR3 here is CASGLVTGQGDESYTF. Written as DNA, the CDR3 is TGTGCTAGTGGTTTGGTAACTGGACAGGGGGACGAGAGCTACACCTTC.